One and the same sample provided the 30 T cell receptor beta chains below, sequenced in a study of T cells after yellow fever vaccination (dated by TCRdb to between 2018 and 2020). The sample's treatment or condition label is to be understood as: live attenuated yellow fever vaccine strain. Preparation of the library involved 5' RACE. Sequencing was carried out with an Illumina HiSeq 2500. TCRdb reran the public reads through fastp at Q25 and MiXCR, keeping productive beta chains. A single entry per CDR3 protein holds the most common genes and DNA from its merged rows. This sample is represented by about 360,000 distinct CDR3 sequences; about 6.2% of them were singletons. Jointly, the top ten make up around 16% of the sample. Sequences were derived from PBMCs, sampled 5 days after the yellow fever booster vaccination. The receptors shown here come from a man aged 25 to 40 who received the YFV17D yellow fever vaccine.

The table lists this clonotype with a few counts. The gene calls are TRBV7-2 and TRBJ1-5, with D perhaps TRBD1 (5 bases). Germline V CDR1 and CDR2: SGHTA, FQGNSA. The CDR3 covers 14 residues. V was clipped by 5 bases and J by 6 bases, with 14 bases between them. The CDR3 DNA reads TGTGCCAGCAGCCCAGGAACCCAGGGTCAGCCCCAGCATTTT. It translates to CASSPGTQGQPQHF.

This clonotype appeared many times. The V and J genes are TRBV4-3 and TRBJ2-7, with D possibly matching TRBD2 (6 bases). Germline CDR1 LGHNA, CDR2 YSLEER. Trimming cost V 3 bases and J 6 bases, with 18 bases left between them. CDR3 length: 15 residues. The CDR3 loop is CASSQAGTDRTEQYF. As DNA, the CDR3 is TGCGCCAGCAGCCAGGCCGGGACTGATCGGACCGAGCAGTACTTC.

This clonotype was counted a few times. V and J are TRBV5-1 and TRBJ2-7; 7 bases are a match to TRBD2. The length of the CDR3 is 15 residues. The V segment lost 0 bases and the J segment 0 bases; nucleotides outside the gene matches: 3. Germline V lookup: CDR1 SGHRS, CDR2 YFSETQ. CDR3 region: CASSLVLAASYEQYF. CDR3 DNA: TGCGCCAGCAGCTTGGTGCTAGCGGCCTCCTACGAGCAGTACTTC.

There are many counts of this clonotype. Written as DNA, the CDR3 is TGCAGCGTTAGGAATAGCGGCAGCTCCTACAATGAGCAGTTCTTC. Encoded protein: CSVRNSGSSYNEQFF. The rearrangement uses TRBV29-1 and TRBJ2-1; D possibly corresponds to TRBD2 (6 bases). CDR1 SQVTM and CDR2 ANQGSEA come from the germline V gene. This CDR3 contains 15 residues. The ends were cut back, 5 bases at V and 0 bases at J, with 14 bases in the middle.

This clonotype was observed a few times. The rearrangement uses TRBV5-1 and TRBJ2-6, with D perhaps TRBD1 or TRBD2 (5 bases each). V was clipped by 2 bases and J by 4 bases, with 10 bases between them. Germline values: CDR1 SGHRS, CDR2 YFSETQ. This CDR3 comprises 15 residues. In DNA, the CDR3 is TGCGCCAGCAGCTTTGGGGGAGTGGGGGCCAACGTCCTGACTTTC. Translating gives CASSFGGVGANVLTF.

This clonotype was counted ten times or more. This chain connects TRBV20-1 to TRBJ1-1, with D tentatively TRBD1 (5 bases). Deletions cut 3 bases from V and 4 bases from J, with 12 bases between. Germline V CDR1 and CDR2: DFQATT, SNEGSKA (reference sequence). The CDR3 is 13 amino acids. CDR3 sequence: CSARGGEGTEAFF. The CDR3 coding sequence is TGCAGTGCTAGGGGGGGGGAGGGCACTGAAGCTTTCTTT.

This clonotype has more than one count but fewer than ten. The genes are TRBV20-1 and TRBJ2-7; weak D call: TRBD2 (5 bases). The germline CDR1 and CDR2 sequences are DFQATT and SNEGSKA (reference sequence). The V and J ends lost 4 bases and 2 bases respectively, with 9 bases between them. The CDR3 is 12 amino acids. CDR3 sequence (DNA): TGCAGTGCTACGTCCGGGGCCTACGAGCAGTACTTC. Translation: CSATSGAYEQYF.

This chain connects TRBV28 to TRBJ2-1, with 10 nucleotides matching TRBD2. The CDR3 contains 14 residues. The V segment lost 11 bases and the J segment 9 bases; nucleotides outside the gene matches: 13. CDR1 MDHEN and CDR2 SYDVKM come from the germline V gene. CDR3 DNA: TGTGCCGGACAAGGGACTAGCGATCAGACTGAGCAGTTCTTC. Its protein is CAGQGTSDQTEQFF.

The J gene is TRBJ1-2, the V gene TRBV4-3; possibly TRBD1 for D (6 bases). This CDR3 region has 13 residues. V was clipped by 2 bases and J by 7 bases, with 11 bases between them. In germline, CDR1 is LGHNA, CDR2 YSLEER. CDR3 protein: CASSQQGGFGYTF. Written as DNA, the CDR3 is TGCGCCAGCAGCCAACAAGGGGGGTTTGGCTACACCTTC.

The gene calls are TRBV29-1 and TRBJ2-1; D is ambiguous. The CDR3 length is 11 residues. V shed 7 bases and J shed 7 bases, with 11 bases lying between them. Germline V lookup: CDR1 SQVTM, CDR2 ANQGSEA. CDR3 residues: CSARLVNEQFF. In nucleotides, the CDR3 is TGCAGCGCCAGACTGGTTAATGAGCAGTTCTTC.

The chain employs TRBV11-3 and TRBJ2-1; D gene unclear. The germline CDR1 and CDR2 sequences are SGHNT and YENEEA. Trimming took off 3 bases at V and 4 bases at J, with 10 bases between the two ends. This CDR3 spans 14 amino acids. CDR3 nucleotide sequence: TGTGCCAGCAGCTTCAGCTCAGTTTACAATGAGCAGTTCTTC. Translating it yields CASSFSSVYNEQFF.

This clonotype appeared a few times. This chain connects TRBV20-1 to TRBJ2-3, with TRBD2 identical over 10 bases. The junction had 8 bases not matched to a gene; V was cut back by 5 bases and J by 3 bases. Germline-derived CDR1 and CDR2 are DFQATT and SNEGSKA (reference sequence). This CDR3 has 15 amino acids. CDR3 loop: CSASGLAVGTDTQYF. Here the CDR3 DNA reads TGCAGTGCTTCTGGACTAGCGGTGGGGACAGATACGCAGTATTTT.

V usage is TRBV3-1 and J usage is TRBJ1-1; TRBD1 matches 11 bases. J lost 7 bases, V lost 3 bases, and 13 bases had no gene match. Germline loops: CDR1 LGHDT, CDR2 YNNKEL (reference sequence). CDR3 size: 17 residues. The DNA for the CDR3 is TGTGCCAGCAGCCATCCCCCCGGGACAGGGGGGAGAGTTGAAGCTTTCTTT. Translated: CASSHPPGTGGRVEAFF.

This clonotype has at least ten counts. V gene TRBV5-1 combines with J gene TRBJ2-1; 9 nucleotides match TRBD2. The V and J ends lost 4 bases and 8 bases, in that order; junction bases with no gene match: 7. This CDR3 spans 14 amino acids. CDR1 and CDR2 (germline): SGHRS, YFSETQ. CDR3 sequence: CASSPKGTSYEQFF. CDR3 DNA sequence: TGCGCCAGCAGCCCGAAGGGGACTAGCTATGAGCAGTTCTTC.

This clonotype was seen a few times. CDR3 DNA sequence: TGCAGTGCTAGAGTCCGAGGGACACCAAGGGGCTATAGCAATCAGCCCCAGCATTTT. Translated: CSARVRGTPRGYSNQPQHF. The chain combines TRBV20-1 with TRBJ1-5; D is possibly TRBD1 (6 bases). Germline CDR1 and CDR2: DFQATT and SNEGSKA (reference sequence). V was shortened by 1 base and J by 0 bases, with 22 bases between the two germline ends. The CDR3 length is 19 residues.

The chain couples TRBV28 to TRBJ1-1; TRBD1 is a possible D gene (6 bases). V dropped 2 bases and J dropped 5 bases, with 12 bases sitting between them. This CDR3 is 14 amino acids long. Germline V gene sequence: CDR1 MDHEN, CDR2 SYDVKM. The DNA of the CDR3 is TGTGCCAGCAGTTTAATGGGGGGGCGAACTGAAGCTTTCTTT. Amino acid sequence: CASSLMGGRTEAFF. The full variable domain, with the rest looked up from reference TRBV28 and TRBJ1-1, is DVKVTQSSRYLVKRTGEKVFLECVQDMDHENMFWYRQDPGLGLRLIYFSYDVKMKEKGDIPEGYSVSREKKERFSLILESASTNQTSMYLCASSLMGGRTEAFFGQGTRLTVV.

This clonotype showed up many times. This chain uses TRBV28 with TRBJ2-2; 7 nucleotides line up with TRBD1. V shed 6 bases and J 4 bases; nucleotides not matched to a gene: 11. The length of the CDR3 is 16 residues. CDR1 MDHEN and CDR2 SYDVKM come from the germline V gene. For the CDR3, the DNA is TGTGCCAGCAGAGACCTAGGGGGCGCCGGCACCGGGGAGCTGTTTTTT. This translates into CASRDLGGAGTGELFF.

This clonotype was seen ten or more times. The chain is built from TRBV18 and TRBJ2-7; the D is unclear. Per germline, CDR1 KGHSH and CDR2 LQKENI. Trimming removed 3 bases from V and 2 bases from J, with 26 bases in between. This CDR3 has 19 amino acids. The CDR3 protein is CASSPGWAMGIKWAYEQYF. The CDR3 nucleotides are TGTGCCAGCTCACCGGGTTGGGCGATGGGGATCAAGTGGGCCTACGAGCAGTACTTC. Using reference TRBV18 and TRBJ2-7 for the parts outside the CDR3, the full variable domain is NAGVMQNPRHLVRRRGQEARLRCSPMKGHSHVYWYRQLPEEGLKFMVYLQKENIIDESGMPKERFSAEFPKEGPSILRIQQVVRGDSAAYFCASSPGWAMGIKWAYEQYFGPGTRLTVT.

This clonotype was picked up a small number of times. The CDR3 is CASSLELAGVITQYF. Here the CDR3 DNA reads TGTGCCAGCAGCTTGGAACTAGCGGGAGTTATTACGCAGTATTTT. The chain is built from TRBV5-5 and TRBJ2-3; 11 bases align to TRBD2. V was pared by 0 bases and J by 8 bases, with 5 bases of the junction left unmatched. This CDR3 is 15 amino acids long. In germline, CDR1 is SGHKS, CDR2 YYEKEE (reference sequence). Variable domain in full (rest from reference TRBV5-5 and TRBJ2-3): DAGVTQSPTHLIKTRGQQVTLRCSPISGHKSVSWYQQVLGQGPQFIFQYYEKEERGRGNFPDRFSARQFPNYSSELNVNALLLGDSALYLCASSLELAGVITQYFGPGTRLTVL.

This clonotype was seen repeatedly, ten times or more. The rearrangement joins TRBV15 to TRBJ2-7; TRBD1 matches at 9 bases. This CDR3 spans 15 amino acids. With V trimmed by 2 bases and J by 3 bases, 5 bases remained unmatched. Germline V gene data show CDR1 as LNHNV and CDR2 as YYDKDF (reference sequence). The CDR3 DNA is TGTGCCACCAGCAGAAACCGGGACAGGGACTACGAGCAGTACTTC. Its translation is CATSRNRDRDYEQYF.

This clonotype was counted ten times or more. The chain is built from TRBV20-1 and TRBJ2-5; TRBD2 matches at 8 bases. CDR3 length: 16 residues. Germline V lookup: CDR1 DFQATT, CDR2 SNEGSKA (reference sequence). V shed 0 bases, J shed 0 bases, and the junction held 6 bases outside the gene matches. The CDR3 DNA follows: TGCAGTGCTAGAGATATGCTAGCGGGCAACCAAGAGACCCAGTACTTC. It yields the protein CSARDMLAGNQETQYF.

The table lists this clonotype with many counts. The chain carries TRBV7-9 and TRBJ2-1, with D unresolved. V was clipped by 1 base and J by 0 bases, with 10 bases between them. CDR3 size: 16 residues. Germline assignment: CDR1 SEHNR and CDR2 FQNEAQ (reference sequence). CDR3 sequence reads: CASSLVILSSYNEQFF. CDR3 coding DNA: TGTGCCAGCAGCTTAGTCATCCTCTCCTCCTACAATGAGCAGTTCTTC.

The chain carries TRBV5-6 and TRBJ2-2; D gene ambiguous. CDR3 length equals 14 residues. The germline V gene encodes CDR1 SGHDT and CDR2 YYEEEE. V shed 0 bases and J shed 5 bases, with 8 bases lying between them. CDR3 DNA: TGTGCCAGCAGCTTGGCGATGGAGACCGGGGAGCTGTTTTTT. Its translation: CASSLAMETGELFF.

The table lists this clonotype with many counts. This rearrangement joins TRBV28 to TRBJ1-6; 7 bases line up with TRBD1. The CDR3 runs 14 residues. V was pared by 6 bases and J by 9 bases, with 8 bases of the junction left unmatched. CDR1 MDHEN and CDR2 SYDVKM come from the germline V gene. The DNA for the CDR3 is TGTGCCAGCAGGCGACAGGGTGTCGGTTCACCCCTCCACTTT. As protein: CASRRQGVGSPLHF.

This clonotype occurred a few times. The CDR3 nucleotides are TGCAGCGCCCCCGGGACAGGGACCACCGGGGAGCTGTTTTTT. It encodes CSAPGTGTTGELFF. V is TRBV29-1 and J is TRBJ2-2, with TRBD1 matching over 9 bases. The junction had 7 bases not matched to a gene; V was cut back by 7 bases and J by 4 bases. The CDR3 length is 14 residues. Germline lookup yields CDR1 SQVTM and CDR2 ANQGSEA.

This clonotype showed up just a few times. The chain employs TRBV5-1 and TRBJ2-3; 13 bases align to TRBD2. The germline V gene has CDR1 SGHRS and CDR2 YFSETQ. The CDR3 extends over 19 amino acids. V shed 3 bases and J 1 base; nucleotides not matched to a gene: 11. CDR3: CASSSSGTSGKSGTDTQYF. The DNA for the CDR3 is TGCGCCAGCAGCTCATCCGGGACTAGCGGGAAGTCGGGCACAGATACGCAGTATTTT.

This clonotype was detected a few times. The chain's CDR3 is CASRLGAGGAYEQYF. The CDR3 DNA sequence: TGTGCCAGCAGGCTCGGGGCGGGGGGGGCCTACGAGCAGTACTTC. The chain has TRBV12-3 or TRBV12-4 and TRBJ2-7; 9 positions match TRBD2. CDR3 length: 15 residues. V was pared by 6 bases and J by 2 bases, with 8 bases of the junction left unmatched.

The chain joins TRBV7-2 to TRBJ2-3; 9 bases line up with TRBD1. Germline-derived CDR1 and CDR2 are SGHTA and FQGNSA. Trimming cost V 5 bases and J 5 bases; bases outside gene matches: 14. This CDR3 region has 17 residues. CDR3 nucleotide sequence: TGTGCCAGCAGCCCCCGTTTGGTGACAGGGGGTAAAGATACGCAGTATTTT. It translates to CASSPRLVTGGKDTQYF.

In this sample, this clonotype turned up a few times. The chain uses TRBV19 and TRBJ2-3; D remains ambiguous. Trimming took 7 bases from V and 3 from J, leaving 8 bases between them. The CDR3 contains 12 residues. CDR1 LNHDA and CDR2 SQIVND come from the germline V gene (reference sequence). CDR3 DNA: TGTGCCAGTAAAGCTGGGACAGATACGCAGTATTTT. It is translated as CASKAGTDTQYF.

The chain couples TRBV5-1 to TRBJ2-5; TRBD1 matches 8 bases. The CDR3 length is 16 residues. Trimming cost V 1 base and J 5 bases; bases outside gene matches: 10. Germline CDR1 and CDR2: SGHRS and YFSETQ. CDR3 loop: CASSLQTTGASETQYF. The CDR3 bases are TGCGCCAGCAGCTTGCAAACGACAGGGGCCAGCGAGACCCAGTACTTC.